A single sample gave rise to the 10 T cell receptor beta chains below, sequenced in a study of spatial heterogeneity in lung cancer. TCRdb reprocessed the 5' RACE reads with MiXCR, giving one entry per CDR3 protein. The table has 6,900 or so distinct CDR3 sequences, around 12% seen once; the top ten hold roughly 22%. No antigen has been assigned to these receptors. Broader study findings: How many expanded intratumoral alpha and beta TCRs were present tracked the tumor mutation count, which was a count of nonsynonymous mutations.

This sample's time point: sample taken at primary tumor resection. Sequencing was performed on lung tumor tissue, taken at surgery. Receptors originate from a male donor with early-stage non-small cell lung cancer.

This clonotype came up many times. The chain couples TRBV7-9 to TRBJ2-3; the D gene is possibly TRBD2 (5 bases). Germline values: CDR1 SEHNR, CDR2 FQNEAQ (reference sequence). Trimming removed 3 bases from V and 1 base from J, with 8 bases in between. The CDR3 consists of 14 residues. CDR3 in DNA: TGTGCCAGCAGCTTGGGCGGGCGCACAGATACGCAGTATTTT. Residues: CASSLGGRTDTQYF.

This clonotype is judged medium-sized. The genes are TRBV7-9 and TRBJ2-2, with 12 bases matching TRBD2. The V gene's germline CDR1 is SEHNR and CDR2 FQNEAQ (reference sequence). This CDR3 has 17 amino acids. The ends lost 5 bases at V and 7 bases at J; junction bases unmatched: 11. The chain's CDR3 is CASSHSRTSGTDGELFF. The CDR3 DNA is TGTGCCAGCAGCCACTCTCGGACTAGCGGGACGGACGGGGAGCTGTTTTTT.

Relative to its sample, this clonotype is medium-sized. The chain uses TRBV6-1 and TRBJ2-1, with a weak D call TRBD1 (6 bases). The germline CDR1 and CDR2 sequences are MNHNS and SASEGT. V was shortened by 9 bases and J by 7 bases, with 16 bases between the two germline ends. The CDR3 runs 13 residues. Here the CDR3 reads CASDTGLWNEQFF. CDR3 coding DNA: TGTGCCAGTGATACAGGGCTCTGGAATGAGCAGTTCTTC.

This clonotype was picked up many times. V usage is TRBV7-3 and J usage is TRBJ2-5; the match to TRBD2 covers 11 bases. V lost 0 bases, J lost 4 bases, and 1 base stayed unmatched. Per germline, CDR1 SGHTA and CDR2 FQGTGA. This CDR3 region has 15 residues. The CDR3 DNA is TGTGCCAGCAGCTTAACAGGACTAGCGGGAGAGACCCAGTACTTC. It codes for CASSLTGLAGETQYF.

This clonotype was recorded many times. Compared with germline, one end of the junction differs, possibly owing to a read error. V is TRBV7-7 and J is TRBJ2-2, with 12 nucleotides matching TRBD2. The CDR3 covers 17 residues. Per the germline V gene, CDR1 is SSHAT and CDR2 is FNYEAQ (reference sequence). The CDR3: CASSQQPSGRANGELFF. The CDR3 DNA is TGTGCTAGCAGCCAACAGCCTAGCGGGAGGGCCAACGGGGAGCTGTTTTTT.

This clonotype came up a few times. V gene TRBV6-5 combines with J gene TRBJ1-4; a possible D gene is TRBD1 (6 bases). There are 14 residues in the CDR3. Deletions cut 8 bases from V and 3 bases from J, with 13 bases between. The V gene's germline CDR1 is MNHEY and CDR2 SVGAGI. The CDR3 DNA reads TGTGCCAGCGGGGAACAGGGAGCTAATGAAAAACTGTTTTTT. It codes for CASGEQGANEKLFF.

This clonotype was detected a few times. The V gene is TRBV7-2, the J gene TRBJ2-7; D is tentatively TRBD1 or TRBD2 (5 bases each). The CDR3 has 13 amino acids. The V and J ends lost 2 bases and 2 bases respectively, with 7 bases between them. The germline V gene has CDR1 SGHTA and CDR2 FQGNSA. The CDR3 nucleotides are TGTGCCAGCAGCTTACGGGACCCCTACGAGCAGTACTTC. Protein: CASSLRDPYEQYF.

This clonotype occurred many times. The chain carries TRBV7-2 and TRBJ2-1; D unresolved. This CDR3 comprises 16 residues. Germline values: CDR1 SGHTA, CDR2 FQGNSA. V was cut by 1 base and J by 9 bases, with 19 bases left in between. DNA of the CDR3: TGTGCCAGCAGCTTAGACCAAACATGGGTCCAGATTGAGCAGTTCTTC. It codes for CASSLDQTWVQIEQFF.

CDR3 protein: CASSLASLAGVETQYF. In DNA, the CDR3 is TGTGCCAGCAGCTTAGCATCCCTAGCGGGAGTTGAGACCCAGTACTTC. The J gene is TRBJ2-5, the V gene TRBV7-9; 10 bases map to TRBD2. The germline CDR1 and CDR2 sequences are SEHNR and FQNEAQ (reference sequence). The CDR3 extends over 16 amino acids. The V gene end was trimmed by 0 bases and the J gene end by 5 bases; junction bases not matched to a gene: 6.

This clonotype came up many times. The V call is TRBV2, the J call TRBJ2-2; 8 positions agree with TRBD2. The V segment lost 2 bases and the J segment 6 bases; nucleotides outside the gene matches: 5. This CDR3 has 15 residues. Germline V gene lookup returns CDR1 SNHLY and CDR2 FYNNEI. The DNA for the CDR3 is TGTGCCAGCAGTGAAAGGACTAGCTTTCCCGGGGAGCTGTTTTTT. Translated: CASSERTSFPGELFF.